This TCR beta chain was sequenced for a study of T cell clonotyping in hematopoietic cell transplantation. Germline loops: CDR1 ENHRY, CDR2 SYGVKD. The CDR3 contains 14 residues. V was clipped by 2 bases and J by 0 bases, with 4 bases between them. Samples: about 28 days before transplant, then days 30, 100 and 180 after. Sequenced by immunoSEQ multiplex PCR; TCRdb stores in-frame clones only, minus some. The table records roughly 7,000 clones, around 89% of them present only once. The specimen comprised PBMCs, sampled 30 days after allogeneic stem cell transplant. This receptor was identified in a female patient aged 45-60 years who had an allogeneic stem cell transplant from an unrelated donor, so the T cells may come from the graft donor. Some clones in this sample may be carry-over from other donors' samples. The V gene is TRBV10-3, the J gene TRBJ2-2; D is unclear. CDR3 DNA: TGTGCCATCAGTGAGGAATCGAACACCGGGGAGCTGTTTTTT. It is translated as CAISEESNTGELFF.